Described below is a single T cell receptor beta chain sequence and its context. Its antigen remains unknown. The CDR3 consists of 17 residues. Losses at the gene ends were 5 bases for V and 1 base for J; bases not matched to a gene: 5. The record originates from a study of post-analysis software for immune sequencing data. Looking at the study overall: Relapsing-remitting, secondary progressive and progressive-relapsing courses of multiple sclerosis were included.

TCR beta cDNA libraries had unique molecular identifiers. Input amounts of roughly 0.9 to 10 million T cells were used. These gave 500,000 or so cDNA molecules, so each molecule approximated one T cell. In TCRdb, the PCR reads were re-called with MiXCR into one record per CDR3 protein. The sample shows fewer than 850,000 distinct CDR3 sequences, under 60% of them seen only once. Findings of the study overall: In patients, TRBV5-6, TRBV5-1 and TRBV20-1 belonged to five or six TRBV segments found more frequently than in controls. Multiple sclerosis patients had significantly lower normalized Chao1 diversity than controls.

The sequencing input was blood. This chain connects TRBV12-3 or TRBV12-4 to TRBJ2-1; the match to TRBD2 covers 13 bases. The clonotype was recovered from a girl aged 5-17 years with multiple sclerosis. CDR3 residues: CASSVWTSGRSYNEQFF. The DNA of the CDR3 is TGTGCCAGCAGTGTCTGGACTAGCGGGAGATCCTACAATGAGCAGTTCTTC.